The rows below give T cell receptor beta chains drawn from one sample of a study of CD8+ T cells in alopecia areata. Data came from immunoSEQ multiplex PCR; TCRdb stores just in-frame clones and leaves some out. The repertoire holds 140,000 to 150,000 clones, with approximately 56% as singletons. Input material: CD8+ T cells sorted from blood. The receptors stem from a human donor in good health. CDR3s include the opening cysteine and the closing phenylalanine or tryptophan. A D gene is named only where the DNA matches it firmly. Rows may omit the clone size; those that give it use once, few, many or a size class.

abundance: NA; d_gene: TRBD1; v_gene: TRBV27; j_gene: TRBJ1-2; CDR3aa: CASSLSGQGRNGYTF; CDR3nt: TGTGCCAGCAGTTTATCGGGACAGGGGCGTAATGGCTACACCTTC
abundance: few; d_gene: NA; v_gene: TRBV6-5; j_gene: TRBJ2-7; CDR3aa: CASSFDPQVYEQYF; CDR3nt: TGTGCCAGCAGTTTCGATCCCCAGGTCTACGAGCAGTACTTC
abundance: NA; d_gene: TRBD1; v_gene: TRBV2; j_gene: TRBJ1-1; CDR3aa: CASSDAGGMDTEAFF; CDR3nt: TGTGCCAGCAGTGACGCAGGGGGTATGGACACTGAAGCTTTCTTT
abundance: NA; d_gene: TRBD1; v_gene: TRBV16; j_gene: TRBJ2-7; CDR3aa: CASSRDRAFDEQYF; CDR3nt: TGTGCCAGCAGCCGGGACAGGGCTTTCGACGAGCAGTACTTC
abundance: NA; d_gene: NA; v_gene: TRBV9; j_gene: TRBJ2-2; CDR3aa: CASSVVLTGELFF; CDR3nt: TGTGCCAGCAGCGTAGTTCTCACCGGGGAGCTGTTTTTT
abundance: few; d_gene: NA; v_gene: TRBV5-6; j_gene: TRBJ2-7; CDR3aa: CASSFTQQGIAYEQYF; CDR3nt: TGTGCCAGCAGCTTCACCCAACAGGGAATTGCCTACGAGCAGTACTTC
abundance: once; d_gene: TRBD1; v_gene: TRBV4-2; j_gene: TRBJ2-7; CDR3aa: CASSQLLDRGSYEQYF; CDR3nt: TGTGCCAGCAGCCAATTGCTTGACAGGGGAAGTTACGAGCAGTACTTC
abundance: NA; d_gene: NA; v_gene: TRBV11-2; j_gene: TRBJ2-5; CDR3aa: CASSGSQETQYF; CDR3nt: TGTGCCAGCAGCGGGTCCCAAGAGACCCAGTACTTC
abundance: NA; d_gene: NA; v_gene: TRBV30; j_gene: TRBJ1-1; CDR3aa: CAWKAGGLNTEAFF; CDR3nt: TGTGCCTGGAAAGCGGGCGGATTGAACACTGAAGCTTTCTTT
abundance: NA; d_gene: NA; v_gene: TRBV25-1; j_gene: TRBJ1-1; CDR3aa: CASGLGMNTEAFF; CDR3nt: TGTGCCAGCGGCCTCGGGATGAACACTGAAGCTTTCTTT
abundance: NA; d_gene: NA; v_gene: TRBV27; j_gene: TRBJ2-7; CDR3aa: CASSLIAEDSYEQYF; CDR3nt: TGTGCCAGCAGCCTTATAGCGGAGGATTCCTACGAGCAGTACTTC
abundance: NA; d_gene: NA; v_gene: TRBV29-1; j_gene: TRBJ2-7; CDR3aa: CSVRRIGSYEQYF; CDR3nt: TGCAGCGTGCGTCGTATAGGATCCTACGAGCAGTACTTC
abundance: NA; d_gene: NA; v_gene: TRBV5-4; j_gene: TRBJ2-5; CDR3aa: CASSSAVGETQYF; CDR3nt: TGTGCCAGCAGCAGTGCGGTGGGAGAGACCCAGTACTTC
abundance: few; d_gene: NA; v_gene: TRBV29-1; j_gene: TRBJ1-1; CDR3aa: CSVRLGAGTEAFF; CDR3nt: TGCAGCGTCAGACTCGGGGCGGGCACTGAAGCTTTCTTT
abundance: few; d_gene: TRBD1; v_gene: TRBV5-1; j_gene: TRBJ1-1; CDR3aa: CASSPEPQGAGTEAFF; CDR3nt: TGCGCCAGCAGCCCCGAACCGCAGGGGGCTGGGACTGAAGCTTTCTTT
abundance: few; d_gene: NA; v_gene: TRBV10-3; j_gene: TRBJ2-3; CDR3aa: CAISEGSDTQYF; CDR3nt: TGTGCCATCAGTGAGGGGTCAGATACGCAGTATTTT
abundance: few; d_gene: NA; v_gene: TRBV4-1; j_gene: TRBJ1-4; CDR3aa: CASSQEEQIWNEKLFF; CDR3nt: TGCGCCAGCAGCCAAGAGGAGCAGATTTGGAATGAAAAACTGTTTTTT
abundance: NA; d_gene: TRBD2; v_gene: TRBV30; j_gene: TRBJ2-1; CDR3aa: CAWSAPGLAGVVSLYNEQFF; CDR3nt: TGTGCCTGGAGTGCCCCGGGACTAGCGGGAGTAGTCTCTCTCTACAATGAGCAGTTCTTC
abundance: few; d_gene: TRBD1; v_gene: TRBV28; j_gene: TRBJ2-1; CDR3aa: CASSFSERTGAENEQFF; CDR3nt: TGTGCCAGCAGTTTTAGTGAGAGGACAGGGGCAGAGAATGAGCAGTTCTTC
abundance: NA; d_gene: TRBD1; v_gene: TRBV15; j_gene: TRBJ2-1; CDR3aa: CATSRDGTGTNEQFF; CDR3nt: TGTGCCACCAGCAGAGATGGGACAGGGACGAATGAGCAGTTCTTC
abundance: NA; d_gene: TRBD1; v_gene: TRBV29-1; j_gene: TRBJ2-5; CDR3aa: CSVEGQGAMETQYF; CDR3nt: TGCAGCGTTGAAGGACAGGGGGCAATGGAGACCCAGTACTTC
abundance: NA; d_gene: TRBD1; v_gene: TRBV25-1; j_gene: TRBJ2-7; CDR3aa: CASSGIGGQYYEQYF; CDR3nt: TGTGCCAGCAGTGGGATTGGGGGACAGTACTACGAGCAGTACTTC
abundance: NA; d_gene: TRBD2; v_gene: TRBV2; j_gene: TRBJ2-5; CDR3aa: CASRREETQYF; CDR3nt: TGTGCCAGCAGGCGGGAGGAGACCCAGTACTTC
abundance: NA; d_gene: NA; v_gene: TRBV7-2; j_gene: TRBJ2-1; CDR3aa: CASSSPTISYNEQFF; CDR3nt: TGTGCCAGCAGCTCCCCGACAATCTCCTACAATGAGCAGTTCTTC
abundance: NA; d_gene: TRBD1; v_gene: TRBV5-1; j_gene: TRBJ1-1; CDR3aa: CASSLRGTGARTEAFF; CDR3nt: TGCGCCAGCAGCTTACGTGGGACAGGGGCTCGCACTGAAGCTTTCTTT
abundance: many; d_gene: NA; v_gene: TRBV11-2; j_gene: TRBJ2-1; CDR3aa: CASRRRADNNEQFF; CDR3nt: TGTGCCAGCAGGCGTAGGGCCGACAACAATGAGCAGTTCTTC
abundance: once; d_gene: NA; v_gene: TRBV9; j_gene: TRBJ1-2; CDR3aa: CASSLRQGRNGYTF; CDR3nt: TGTGCCAGCAGCCTACGGCAGGGGCGCAATGGCTACACCTTC
abundance: once; d_gene: TRBD2; v_gene: TRBV6-5; j_gene: TRBJ2-1; CDR3aa: CASSPTSGSYNEQFF; CDR3nt: TGTGCCAGCAGTCCGACTAGCGGGAGTTACAATGAGCAGTTCTTC
abundance: NA; d_gene: TRBD1; v_gene: TRBV7-8; j_gene: TRBJ1-2; CDR3aa: CASSPGQDYGYTF; CDR3nt: TGTGCCAGCAGCCCGGGACAGGACTATGGCTACACCTTC
abundance: NA; d_gene: NA; v_gene: TRBV29-1; j_gene: TRBJ2-7; CDR3aa: CSVKPTAYEQYF; CDR3nt: TGCAGCGTAAAACCGACAGCCTACGAGCAGTACTTC
abundance: NA; d_gene: NA; v_gene: TRBV28; j_gene: TRBJ2-6; CDR3aa: CASRHSGTASSGANVLTF; CDR3nt: TGTGCCAGCAGGCATTCCGGGACGGCCAGCTCTGGGGCCAACGTCCTGACTTTC
abundance: once; d_gene: NA; v_gene: TRBV5-6; j_gene: TRBJ1-1; CDR3aa: CASSFQGLQEAFF; CDR3nt: TGTGCCAGCAGCTTTCAAGGGCTTCAGGAAGCTTTCTTT
abundance: NA; d_gene: NA; v_gene: TRBV11-2; j_gene: TRBJ2-1; CDR3aa: CASSQGGSSYNEQFF; CDR3nt: TGTGCCAGCAGCCAAGGCGGCAGCTCCTACAATGAGCAGTTCTTC
abundance: NA; d_gene: NA; v_gene: TRBV7-9; j_gene: TRBJ2-7; CDR3aa: CASSLSHSTAPFSYEQYF; CDR3nt: TGTGCCAGCAGCTTATCTCATTCCACTGCTCCCTTTTCCTACGAGCAGTACTTC